A selection of T cell receptor beta chains follows, all from one sample in a study of cytomegalovirus exposure and HLA in healthy donors. Clones were read by immunoSEQ multiplex PCR, and TCRdb kept only the in-frame ones, dropping some. This sample has fewer than 150,000 clones, with over 70% found just once. Sequencing was done on a sample of PBMCs. The receptor source for this set is a male donor in good health and CMV-seronegative. The CDR3 runs from the conserved cysteine through the conserved F or W. Fields, in order: CDR3 length, D gene, V gene, J gene, clone size, CDR3 protein, CDR3 DNA. D genes are given only for firm matches. A row's size may be missing; if present it is once, few, many or a size class.

CDR3 length: 14; D gene: TRBD2; V gene: TRBV14; J gene: TRBJ2-7; clone size: NA; CDR3 protein: CASSPGGAFYEQYF; CDR3 DNA: TGTGCCAGCAGCCCGGGGGGGGCTTTTTACGAGCAGTACTTC
CDR3 length: 13; D gene: NA; V gene: TRBV5-1; J gene: TRBJ1-1; clone size: few; CDR3 protein: CASSPTSGTEAFF; CDR3 DNA: TGCGCCAGCAGCCCCACATCAGGAACTGAAGCTTTCTTT
CDR3 length: 15; D gene: NA; V gene: TRBV11-2; J gene: TRBJ1-6; clone size: NA; CDR3 protein: CASSLVSGRDSPLHF; CDR3 DNA: TGTGCCAGCAGCTTAGTTTCAGGGAGGGATTCACCCCTCCACTTT
CDR3 length: 17; D gene: NA; V gene: TRBV25-1; J gene: TRBJ1-3; clone size: NA; CDR3 protein: CASSELYWTALGNTIYF; CDR3 DNA: TGTGCCAGCAGTGAATTGTATTGGACAGCCCTTGGAAACACCATATATTTT
CDR3 length: 12; D gene: NA; V gene: TRBV19; J gene: TRBJ2-7; clone size: NA; CDR3 protein: CASSKTRYEQYF; CDR3 DNA: TGTGCCAGTAGTAAAACTCGCTACGAGCAGTACTTC
CDR3 length: 17; D gene: NA; V gene: TRBV4-2; J gene: TRBJ2-5; clone size: NA; CDR3 protein: CASSQDSSGVSLETQYF; CDR3 DNA: TGTGCCAGCAGCCAAGATTCTTCGGGGGTGTCACTGGAGACCCAGTACTTC
CDR3 length: 15; D gene: NA; V gene: TRBV5-1; J gene: TRBJ2-7; clone size: NA; CDR3 protein: CASSLSPGGAGEQYF; CDR3 DNA: TGCGCCAGCAGCTTATCCCCCGGAGGGGCGGGCGAGCAGTACTTC
CDR3 length: 14; D gene: TRBD2; V gene: TRBV6-5; J gene: TRBJ2-1; clone size: NA; CDR3 protein: CASSYTGTSSEQFF; CDR3 DNA: TGTGCCAGCAGTTACACTGGGACTAGCAGTGAGCAGTTCTTC
CDR3 length: 16; D gene: NA; V gene: TRBV9; J gene: TRBJ2-3; clone size: NA; CDR3 protein: CASSPTGGTGIDTQYF; CDR3 DNA: TGTGCCAGCAGCCCTACCGGGGGGACAGGTATAGATACGCAGTATTTT
CDR3 length: 16; D gene: TRBD1; V gene: TRBV15; J gene: TRBJ2-2; clone size: NA; CDR3 protein: CATSRRQGGLSGELFF; CDR3 DNA: TGTGCCACCAGCAGAAGACAGGGTGGCCTCTCCGGGGAGCTGTTTTTT
CDR3 length: 13; D gene: NA; V gene: TRBV30; J gene: TRBJ2-1; clone size: NA; CDR3 protein: CAWTELAAGEQFF; CDR3 DNA: TGTGCCTGGACTGAACTAGCCGCGGGTGAGCAGTTCTTC
CDR3 length: 13; D gene: NA; V gene: TRBV6-5; J gene: TRBJ1-1; clone size: NA; CDR3 protein: CASSYGGVIEAFF; CDR3 DNA: TGTGCCAGCAGTTACGGGGGGGTAATTGAAGCTTTCTTT
CDR3 length: 11; D gene: NA; V gene: TRBV29-1; J gene: TRBJ2-7; clone size: NA; CDR3 protein: CSVGYRAQQYF; CDR3 DNA: TGCAGCGTGGGTTACAGGGCCCAGCAGTACTTC
CDR3 length: 14; D gene: NA; V gene: TRBV4-1; J gene: TRBJ1-5; clone size: NA; CDR3 protein: CASSQEQGNQPQHF; CDR3 DNA: TGCGCCAGCAGCCAGGAACAGGGAAATCAGCCCCAGCATTTT
CDR3 length: 15; D gene: TRBD1; V gene: TRBV6-5; J gene: TRBJ2-5; clone size: NA; CDR3 protein: CASSPGQGAGETQYF; CDR3 DNA: TGTGCCAGCAGCCCCGGACAGGGGGCCGGGGAGACCCAGTACTTC
CDR3 length: 19; D gene: NA; V gene: TRBV10-2; J gene: TRBJ1-5; clone size: few; CDR3 protein: CATDKITAPQSYSNQPQHF; CDR3 DNA: TGCGCCACCGACAAGATAACGGCCCCTCAGTCTTATAGCAATCAGCCCCAGCATTTT
CDR3 length: 14; D gene: TRBD1; V gene: TRBV28; J gene: TRBJ1-2; clone size: NA; CDR3 protein: CASSDRGADYGYTF; CDR3 DNA: TGTGCCAGCAGCGACAGGGGGGCCGATTATGGCTACACCTTC
CDR3 length: 14; D gene: NA; V gene: TRBV18; J gene: TRBJ2-7; clone size: NA; CDR3 protein: CASSPYTGWYEQYF; CDR3 DNA: TGTGCCAGCTCACCATACACAGGGTGGTACGAGCAGTACTTC
CDR3 length: 15; D gene: TRBD2; V gene: TRBV9; J gene: TRBJ2-7; clone size: NA; CDR3 protein: CASSASGQPNYEQYF; CDR3 DNA: TGTGCCAGCAGCGCTAGCGGGCAACCCAACTACGAGCAGTACTTC
CDR3 length: 12; D gene: NA; V gene: TRBV29-1; J gene: TRBJ1-1; clone size: NA; CDR3 protein: CSVEKGVTEAFF; CDR3 DNA: TGCAGCGTTGAGAAAGGGGTCACTGAAGCTTTCTTT
CDR3 length: 17; D gene: TRBD2; V gene: TRBV5-1; J gene: TRBJ2-2; clone size: NA; CDR3 protein: CASRSISGYANTGELFF; CDR3 DNA: TGCGCCAGCAGAAGTATTAGCGGGTACGCGAACACCGGGGAGCTGTTTTTT
CDR3 length: 15; D gene: NA; V gene: TRBV10-3; J gene: TRBJ2-7; clone size: NA; CDR3 protein: CAISDPGQISYEQYF; CDR3 DNA: TGTGCCATCAGTGACCCTGGGCAGATATCCTACGAGCAGTACTTC
CDR3 length: 12; D gene: NA; V gene: TRBV29-1; J gene: TRBJ1-1; clone size: NA; CDR3 protein: CSVDTDISEAFF; CDR3 DNA: TGCAGCGTTGACACGGACATCTCCGAGGCTTTCTTT
CDR3 length: 15; D gene: TRBD2; V gene: TRBV5-6; J gene: TRBJ2-5; clone size: NA; CDR3 protein: CASSGRLAAYETQYF; CDR3 DNA: TGTGCCAGCAGCGGTCGACTAGCAGCTTACGAGACCCAGTACTTC
CDR3 length: 15; D gene: NA; V gene: TRBV10-3; J gene: TRBJ2-3; clone size: NA; CDR3 protein: CAISEDSYITDTQYF; CDR3 DNA: TGTGCCATCAGTGAAGACAGTTACATCACAGATACGCAGTATTTT
CDR3 length: 17; D gene: NA; V gene: TRBV27; J gene: TRBJ1-6; clone size: NA; CDR3 protein: CASSLRGRSSYNSPLHF; CDR3 DNA: TGTGCCAGCAGTTTAAGGGGAAGAAGCTCCTATAATTCACCCCTCCACTTT
CDR3 length: 16; D gene: NA; V gene: TRBV14; J gene: TRBJ1-1; clone size: NA; CDR3 protein: CASSQPKGGVNTEAFF; CDR3 DNA: TGTGCCAGCAGCCAACCTAAAGGGGGGGTGAACACTGAAGCTTTCTTT